Sequencing of this T cell receptor beta chain was carried out in a study of shared clonotypes between healthy human individuals. Findings of the study overall: Even with large depth, rarefaction showed that sorted-subset sequencing was incomplete.

Trimming removed 1 base at V and 14 bases at J, with 24 bases between. The CDR3 extends over 16 amino acids. Looked up from germline, CDR1 is SGHTA and CDR2 is FQGNSA. A note on this clone: Antigen specificity is unknown.

For every subset, genomic DNA was evenly distributed across several immunoSEQ plates. The assay was immunoSEQ multiplex PCR, and TCRdb's table has in-frame clones only and misses some. The sample contains over 850,000 clones, about 84% of which appear only once. Subsets obtained from CD4+ cells comprised CD45RA+ naive and CD45RA-negative memory cells. Sequenced material: memory CD4+ T cells from PBMCs. Subset given: CD45RA-negative fraction. The sequence derives from a young man in good health. Some clones in this sample may be carry-over from other donors' samples. The chain uses TRBV7-2 and TRBJ2-1; D is unresolved. CDR3 bases: TGTGCCAGCAGCTTAGAGTTGCTAGTGGGAAGTTCAAAGGAGTTCTTC. Its protein is CASSLELLVGSSKEFF.